The clone carrying this T cell receptor (beta chain) was detected a few times. Its specificity is not known. This entry is derived from a study of T cells after yellow fever vaccination. Across the whole study: In the case of low-cell-number fractions, SMART-Seq v4 Ultra Low Input was used for preparation. Findings and limits, study-wide: FACS-sorted repertoires might harbor abundant contaminating clonotypes from the bulk population. On re-exposure, the response was weaker but peaked faster, at day 5 versus 15.

MiXCR was run by TCRdb on the 5' RACE reads, yielding one entry per CDR3 protein. The sample includes more than 300,000 distinct CDR3 sequences, about 10% of them seen just once. The CDR3 has 16 residues. The germline gives CDR1 LGHNA, CDR2 YSLEER. J gave up 0 bases and V 6 bases, and 4 bases lay outside the gene matches. The TCR was taken from a young man who received the YFV17D yellow fever vaccine. Sequences were derived from CD4+ T cells sorted from PBMCs, sampled 45 days after the yellow fever booster vaccination. The chain recombines TRBV4-3 with TRBJ2-2; 10 nucleotides line up with TRBD2. CDR3 nucleotides: TGCGCCAGCAGATTACTAGCGGGGTCGAACACCGGGGAGCTGTTTTTT. This sequence encodes CASRLLAGSNTGELFF.